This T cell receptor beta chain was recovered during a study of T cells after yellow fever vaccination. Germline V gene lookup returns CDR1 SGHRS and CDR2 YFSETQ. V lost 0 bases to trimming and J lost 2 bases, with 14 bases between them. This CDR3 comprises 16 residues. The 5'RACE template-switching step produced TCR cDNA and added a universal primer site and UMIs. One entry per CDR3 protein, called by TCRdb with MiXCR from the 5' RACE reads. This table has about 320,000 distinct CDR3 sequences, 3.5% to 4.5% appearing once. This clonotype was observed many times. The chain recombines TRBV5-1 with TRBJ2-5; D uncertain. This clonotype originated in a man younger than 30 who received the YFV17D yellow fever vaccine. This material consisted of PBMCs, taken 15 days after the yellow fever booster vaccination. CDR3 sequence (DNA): TGCGCCAGCAGCTTGGTACCCAGATCAGGACAAGAGACCCAGTACTTC. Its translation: CASSLVPRSGQETQYF.